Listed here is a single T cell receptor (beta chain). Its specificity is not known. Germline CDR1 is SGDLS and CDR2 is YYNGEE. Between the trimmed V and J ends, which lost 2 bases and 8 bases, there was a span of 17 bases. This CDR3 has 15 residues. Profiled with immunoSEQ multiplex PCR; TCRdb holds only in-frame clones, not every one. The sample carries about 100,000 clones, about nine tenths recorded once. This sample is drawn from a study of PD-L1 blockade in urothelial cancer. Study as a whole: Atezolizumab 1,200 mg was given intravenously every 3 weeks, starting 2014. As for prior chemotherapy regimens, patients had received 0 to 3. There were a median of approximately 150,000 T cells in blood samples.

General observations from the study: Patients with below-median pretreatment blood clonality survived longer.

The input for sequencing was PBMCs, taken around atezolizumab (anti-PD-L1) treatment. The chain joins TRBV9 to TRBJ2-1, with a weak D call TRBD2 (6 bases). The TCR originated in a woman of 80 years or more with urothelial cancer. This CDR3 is CASSVGTAVTDEQFF. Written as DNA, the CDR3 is TGTGCCAGCAGCGTCGGGACTGCGGTAACCGATGAGCAGTTCTTC.